The clone carrying this T cell receptor beta chain has a count of ten or more. The CDR3 has 14 amino acids. V lost 8 bases, J lost 3 bases, and 17 bases lay in between. Per germline, CDR1 MNHEY and CDR2 SVGAGI. This specimen comes from a study of blood T cell repertoires in COVID-19. Whole-study context: Italy, Spain and the United States were the sources of the convalescent and acute COVID-19 samples. Nucleic acid was either cDNA or gDNA, and it came from T cells, B-cell-depleted T cells, or PBMCs.

As handled by the study authors: Estimation of nucleated cell counts was performed using reference gene primer amplification. TCRdb keeps only in-frame clones here, not all; method: immunoSEQ multiplex PCR. Clone size and the V and J calls come from that table; the DNA yielded D and trimming. The sample lists roughly 150,000 clones; about 89% were seen once. The genes are TRBV6-5 and TRBJ2-7, with a weak D call TRBD2 (5 bases). The sequenced sample was peripheral blood. The TCR comes from a man at least 80 years old with acute or convalescent COVID-19. CDR3 sequence (DNA): TGTGCCAGCGAACTCGGGAACATGAACTACGAGCAGTACTTC. Its protein product is CASELGNMNYEQYF.